These 15 T cell receptor beta chains originate from one sample sequenced in a study of vaccination effects on CD4 cells after COVID-19. Antigen-specific CD4+ T cells were expanded (with viral peptide pools) by the ViraFEST assay ahead of sequencing. Upon completion of more than 9 days in culture, CD4+ T cells were isolated. Nucleocapsid antibodies were negative in the vaccine recipients, who had never had SARS-CoV-2 infection. These receptors lack a known antigen. Method: immunoSEQ multiplex PCR; TCRdb's copy keeps in-frame clones and lacks some. The sample lists around 63,000 clones, 60% to 80% occurring once. The sample consisted of CD4+ T cells from PBMCs cultured with HCoV-OC43 spike peptides, taken before COVID-19 vaccination. Indicated subset: HCoV-OC43 spike overlapping peptide pool stimulation. The source is a human donor who received a COVID-19 vaccine.

The rearrangement links TRBV12-3 or TRBV12-4 to TRBJ1-3; D not certain. The germline V and J ends were trimmed by 5 bases and 13 bases, with 12 bases remaining between them. The CDR3 extends over 11 amino acids. CDR3 amino acids: CASSPSNNIYF. CDR3 nucleotides: TGTGCCAGCAGTCCATCCAATAATATATATTTT.

J is TRBJ1-1 and V is TRBV18; D might be TRBD1 (5 bases). CDR1 is KGHSH, CDR2 LQKENI, per germline. The V gene lost 5 bases and the J gene lost 2 bases, with 9 bases spanning the gap. This CDR3 spans 13 amino acids. CDR3 region: CASSIQVNTEAFF. The CDR3 DNA reads as TGTGCCAGCTCAATACAGGTTAACACTGAAGCTTTCTTT.

V usage is TRBV6-5 and J usage is TRBJ2-2, with D perhaps being TRBD1 or TRBD2 (6 bases each). CDR3 size: 15 residues. Trimming took off 6 bases at V and 1 base at J, with 12 bases between the two ends. Germline-derived CDR1 and CDR2 are MNHEY and SVGAGI. The chain's CDR3 is CASRFGGGNTGELFF. The CDR3 DNA is TGTGCCAGCAGGTTCGGGGGCGGGAACACCGGGGAGCTGTTTTTT.

The chain employs TRBV18 and TRBJ2-5; tentatively, D is TRBD1 (6 bases). CDR1 KGHSH and CDR2 LQKENI come from the germline V gene. The CDR3 is 14 amino acids. V was trimmed by 3 bases and J by 2 bases, leaving 10 bases between them. CDR3 coding DNA: TGTGCCAGCTCACCGATGACAGGTCAAGAGACCCAGTACTTC. Translated, it gives CASSPMTGQETQYF.

The chain carries TRBV24-1 and TRBJ2-5; 7 positions match TRBD2. CDR1 KGHDR and CDR2 SFDVKD come from the germline V gene. This CDR3 is built from 14 residues. Trimming at V came to 7 bases and at J to 2 bases, leaving 6 bases not matched to a gene. CDR3 amino acids: CATRAAGLQETQYF. The CDR3 nucleotides read TGTGCCACCAGGGCGGCGGGACTACAAGAGACCCAGTACTTC.

The rearrangement joins TRBV7-3 to TRBJ2-1; 16 bases fit TRBD2. The CDR3 contains 17 residues. The germline V gene encodes CDR1 SGHTA and CDR2 FQGTGA. V was pared by 5 bases and J by 10 bases, with 11 bases of the junction left unmatched. As DNA, the CDR3 is TGTGCCAGCAGCCAGGGACTAGCGGGGGGGCCCGACAGGGAGCAGTTCTTC. It translates to CASSQGLAGGPDREQFF.

This clone occurred a few times. This sequence joins TRBV11-3 and TRBJ2-7; D is possibly TRBD2 (7 bases). The V and J ends lost 3 bases and 4 bases respectively, with 13 bases between them. CDR1 and CDR2 from the germline V gene are SGHNT and YENEEA. This CDR3 region has 14 residues. CDR3 residues: CASSFGGPSYEQYV. In nucleotides, the CDR3 is TGTGCCAGCAGCTTCGGGGGGCCATCATACGAGCAGTACGTC.

This clone occurred once. The chain combines TRBV12-5 with TRBJ2-2; 9 bases are a match to TRBD1. Unmatched junction bases numbered 5, after V lost 6 bases and J lost 3 bases. This CDR3 is built from 15 residues. Germline CDR1 LGHNT, CDR2 FRNRAP. CDR3 sequence: CASGTGTGYTGELFF. The CDR3 coding sequence is TGTGCTAGTGGAACCGGGACAGGGTACACCGGGGAGCTGTTTTTT.

This chain uses TRBV5-4 with TRBJ2-3; 8 nucleotides align to TRBD1. Per germline, CDR1 SGHNT and CDR2 YYREEE (reference sequence). Trimming took 0 bases from V and 8 from J; bases not matched to a gene: 5. This CDR3 contains 14 residues. The DNA for the CDR3 is TGTGCCAGCAGCTTGGGGCAGGGGGCGGGTACGCAGTATTTT. Encoded protein: CASSLGQGAGTQYF.

The gene calls are TRBV27 and TRBJ2-3; the match to TRBD1 covers 8 bases. Germline lookup yields CDR1 MNHEY and CDR2 SMNVEV (reference sequence). V dropped 3 bases and J dropped 14; count of bases not matched to a gene: 16. The CDR3 length is 15 residues. CDR3 sequence: CASSLEGTGDIRWYF. CDR3 DNA sequence: TGTGCCAGCAGTTTGGAAGGGACAGGCGACATACGTTGGTATTTT.

The chain is built from TRBV6-2 or TRBV6-3 and TRBJ2-4; a possible D gene is TRBD1 (5 bases). The CDR3 contains 18 residues. V was clipped by 0 bases and J by 0 bases, with 15 bases between them. CDR1 is MNHEY, CDR2 SVGEGT, per germline. CDR3 sequence (DNA): TGTGCCAGCAGTTACTCGTACGACAGAGTTCTAGCCAAAAACATTCAGTACTTC. Translated: CASSYSYDRVLAKNIQYF.

The CDR3 bases are TGTGCCACCAGCAGAGATGGGGCAGCTGGAAACACCATATATTTT. Protein: CATSRDGAAGNTIYF. J is TRBJ1-3 and V is TRBV15, with D possibly matching TRBD1 (5 bases). Trimming removed 0 bases from V and 2 bases from J, with 8 bases in between. The CDR3 covers 15 residues. Germline CDR1 LNHNV, CDR2 YYDKDF (reference sequence).

This chain connects TRBV6-1 to TRBJ2-2; D might be TRBD1 or TRBD2, each matching 5 bases. This CDR3 comprises 17 residues. Per the germline V gene, CDR1 is MNHNS and CDR2 is SASEGT. V lost 4 bases to trimming and J lost 0 bases, with 15 bases between them. The CDR3 protein is CASSANPGTANTGELFF. CDR3 in DNA: TGTGCCAGCAGTGCAAACCCCGGGACGGCGAACACCGGGGAGCTGTTTTTT.

The J gene is TRBJ2-7, the V gene TRBV6-2 or TRBV6-3; the D gene could be TRBD1 or TRBD2 (5 bases each). CDR3 length equals 16 residues. Germline V lookup: CDR1 MNHEY, CDR2 SVGEGT. Between the trimmed V and J ends, which lost 2 bases and 5 bases, there was a span of 19 bases. In DNA form, the CDR3 reads TGTGCCAGCAGTTACAGTGGTCCAGGGAGCCCCCACGAGCAGTACGTC. It codes for CASSYSGPGSPHEQYV.

This clone was recorded only once. This sequence joins TRBV14 and TRBJ2-1; D might be TRBD1 (6 bases). Trimming removed 1 base from V and 6 bases from J, with 16 bases in between. This CDR3 is built from 16 residues. The germline CDR1 and CDR2 sequences are SGHDN and FVKESK. Here the CDR3 DNA reads TGTGCCAGCAGCCAAGTATGGTTACAGGGAATCAATGAGCAGTTCTTC. The encoded protein is CASSQVWLQGINEQFF.